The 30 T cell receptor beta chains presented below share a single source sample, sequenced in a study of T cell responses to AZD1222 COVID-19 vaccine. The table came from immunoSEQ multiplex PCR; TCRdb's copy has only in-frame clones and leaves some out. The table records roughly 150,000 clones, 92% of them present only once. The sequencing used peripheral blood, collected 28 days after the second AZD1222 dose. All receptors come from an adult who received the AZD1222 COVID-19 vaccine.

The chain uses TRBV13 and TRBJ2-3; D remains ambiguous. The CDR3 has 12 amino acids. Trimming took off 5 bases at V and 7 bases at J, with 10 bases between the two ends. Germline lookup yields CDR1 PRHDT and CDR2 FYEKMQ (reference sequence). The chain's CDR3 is CASSLTSNTQYF. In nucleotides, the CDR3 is TGTGCCAGCAGCCTCACCTCGAATACGCAGTATTTT.

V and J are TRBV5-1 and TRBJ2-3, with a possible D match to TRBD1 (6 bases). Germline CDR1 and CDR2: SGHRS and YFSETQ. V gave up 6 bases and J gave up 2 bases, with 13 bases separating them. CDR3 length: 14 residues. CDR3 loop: CASMLGTSTDTQYF. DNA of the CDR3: TGCGCCAGCATGCTCGGGACATCCACAGATACGCAGTATTTT.

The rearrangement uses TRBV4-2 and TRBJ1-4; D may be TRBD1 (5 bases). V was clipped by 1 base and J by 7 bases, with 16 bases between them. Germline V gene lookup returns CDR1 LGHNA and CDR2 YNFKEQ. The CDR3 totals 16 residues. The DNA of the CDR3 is TGTGCCAGCAGCCAAGTCGCCTCGATTGGGACTGAAAAACTGTTTTTT. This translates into CASSQVASIGTEKLFF.

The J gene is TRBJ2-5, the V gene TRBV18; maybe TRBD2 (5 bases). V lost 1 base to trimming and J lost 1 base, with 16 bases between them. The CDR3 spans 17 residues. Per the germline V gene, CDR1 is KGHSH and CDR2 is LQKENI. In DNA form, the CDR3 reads TGTGCCAGCTCACCACTAATGACGGACTCCCCCCAAGAGACCCAGTACTTC. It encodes CASSPLMTDSPQETQYF.

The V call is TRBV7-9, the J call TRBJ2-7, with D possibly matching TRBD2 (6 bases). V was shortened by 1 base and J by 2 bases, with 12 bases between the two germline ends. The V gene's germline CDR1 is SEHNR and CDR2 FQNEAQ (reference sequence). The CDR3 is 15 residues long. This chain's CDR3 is CASSLVSGRAYEQYF. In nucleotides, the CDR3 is TGTGCCAGCAGCTTAGTAAGCGGGCGGGCCTACGAGCAGTACTTC.

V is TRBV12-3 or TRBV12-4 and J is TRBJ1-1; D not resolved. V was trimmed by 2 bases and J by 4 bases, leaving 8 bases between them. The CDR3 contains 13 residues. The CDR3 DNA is TGTGCCAGCAGTTTACCACAGCTCACTGAAGCTTTCTTT. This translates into CASSLPQLTEAFF.

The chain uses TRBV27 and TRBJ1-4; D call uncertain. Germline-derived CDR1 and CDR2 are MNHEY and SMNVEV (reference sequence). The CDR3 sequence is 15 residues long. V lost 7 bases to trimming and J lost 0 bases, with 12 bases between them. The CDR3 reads CASKLTLATNEKLFF. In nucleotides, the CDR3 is TGTGCCAGCAAACTAACACTTGCAACTAATGAAAAACTGTTTTTT.

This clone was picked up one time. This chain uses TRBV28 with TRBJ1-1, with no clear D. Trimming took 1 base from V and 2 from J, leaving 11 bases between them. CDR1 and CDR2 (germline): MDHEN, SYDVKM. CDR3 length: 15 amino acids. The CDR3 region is CASSLYGRGNTEAFF. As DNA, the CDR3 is TGTGCCAGCAGTTTATATGGCCGCGGTAACACTGAAGCTTTCTTT.

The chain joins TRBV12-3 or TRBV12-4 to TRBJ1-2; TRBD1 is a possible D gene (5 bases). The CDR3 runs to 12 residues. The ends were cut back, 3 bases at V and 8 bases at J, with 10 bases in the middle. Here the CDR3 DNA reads TGTGCCAGCAGTTTTGAGCAGGGCGGCTACACCTTC. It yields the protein CASSFEQGGYTF.

The CDR3 is CASSRDSYEQYF. The DNA of the CDR3 is TGTGCCAGCAGTCGGGACAGCTACGAGCAGTACTTC. V and J are TRBV5-5 and TRBJ2-7, with 7 positions matching TRBD1. Looked up from germline, CDR1 is SGHKS and CDR2 is YYEKEE (reference sequence). The CDR3 is 12 residues long. The junction had 2 bases not matched to a gene; V was cut back by 5 bases and J by 3 bases.

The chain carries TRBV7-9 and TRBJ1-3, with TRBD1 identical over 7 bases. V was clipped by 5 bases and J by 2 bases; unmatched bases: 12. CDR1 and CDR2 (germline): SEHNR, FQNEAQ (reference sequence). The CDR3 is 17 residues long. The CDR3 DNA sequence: TGTGCCAGCAGCGAATGGCGGCAGGGGGGTACTGGAAACACCATATATTTT. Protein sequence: CASSEWRQGGTGNTIYF.

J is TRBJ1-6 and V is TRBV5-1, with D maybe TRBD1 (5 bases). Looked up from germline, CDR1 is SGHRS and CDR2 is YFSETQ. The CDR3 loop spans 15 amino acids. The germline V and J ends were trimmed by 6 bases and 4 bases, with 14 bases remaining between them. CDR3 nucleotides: TGCGCCAGCACCCCGGGGACGGAGTATAATTCACCCCTCCACTTT. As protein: CASTPGTEYNSPLHF.

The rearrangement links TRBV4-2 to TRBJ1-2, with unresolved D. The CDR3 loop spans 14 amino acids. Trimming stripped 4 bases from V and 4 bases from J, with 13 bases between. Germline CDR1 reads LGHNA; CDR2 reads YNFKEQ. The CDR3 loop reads CASSPGGLPYGYTF. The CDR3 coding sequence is TGTGCCAGCAGCCCCGGAGGGCTTCCCTATGGCTACACCTTC.

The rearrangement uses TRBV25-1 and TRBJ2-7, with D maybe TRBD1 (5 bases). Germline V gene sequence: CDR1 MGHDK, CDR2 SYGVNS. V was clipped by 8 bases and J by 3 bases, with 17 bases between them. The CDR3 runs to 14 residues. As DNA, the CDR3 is TGTGCCAGCCAACGGATTGGGGCAGACTACGAGCAGTACTTC. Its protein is CASQRIGADYEQYF.

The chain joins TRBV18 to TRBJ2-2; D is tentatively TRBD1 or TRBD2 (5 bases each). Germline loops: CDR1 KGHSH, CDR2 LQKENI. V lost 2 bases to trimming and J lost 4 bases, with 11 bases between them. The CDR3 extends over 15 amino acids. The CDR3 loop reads CASSPEGRGTGELFF. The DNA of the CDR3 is TGTGCCAGCTCACCAGAGGGGCGAGGCACCGGGGAGCTGTTTTTT.

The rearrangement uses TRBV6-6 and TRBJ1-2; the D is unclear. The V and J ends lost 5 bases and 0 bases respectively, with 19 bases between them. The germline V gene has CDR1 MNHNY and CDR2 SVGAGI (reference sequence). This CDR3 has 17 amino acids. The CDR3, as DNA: TGTGCCAGCAGTCCCCAGGTACAAATGATCACTAACTATGGCTACACCTTC. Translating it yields CASSPQVQMITNYGYTF.

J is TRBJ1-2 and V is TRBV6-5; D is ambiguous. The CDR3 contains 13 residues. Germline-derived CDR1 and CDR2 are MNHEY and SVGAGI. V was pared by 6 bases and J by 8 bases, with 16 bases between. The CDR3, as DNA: TGTGCCAGCAGAGAGGACGGCGTGGGAGGCTACACCTTC. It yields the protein CASREDGVGGYTF.

CDR3 in amino acids: CSASPITGSVGTIYF. The CDR3 DNA reads as TGCAGTGCTAGTCCCATAACGGGTAGTGTTGGCACCATATATTTT. The chain has TRBV20-1 and TRBJ1-3, with D unresolved. Germline V CDR1 and CDR2: DFQATT, SNEGSKA (reference sequence). CDR3 length: 15 residues. Trimming took 3 bases from V and 9 from J, leaving 21 bases between them.

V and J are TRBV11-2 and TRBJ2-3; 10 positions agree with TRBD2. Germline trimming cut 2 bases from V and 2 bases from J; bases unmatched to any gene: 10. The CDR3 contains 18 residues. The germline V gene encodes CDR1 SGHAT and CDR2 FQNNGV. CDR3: CASSLQPSGGDLTDTQYF. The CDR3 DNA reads TGTGCCAGCAGCTTACAGCCTAGCGGGGGCGACCTCACAGATACGCAGTATTTT. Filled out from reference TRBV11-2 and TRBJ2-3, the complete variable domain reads EAGVAQSPRYKIIEKRQSVAFWCNPISGHATLYWYQQILGQGPKLLIQFQNNGVVDDSQLPKDRFSAERLKGVDSTLKIQPAKLEDSAVYLCASSLQPSGGDLTDTQYFGPGTRLTVL.

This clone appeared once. The CDR3 spells CASSRNRGLDYGYTF. As DNA, the CDR3 is TGTGCCAGCAGTCGAAACAGGGGCCTAGACTATGGCTACACCTTC. The chain recombines TRBV28 with TRBJ1-2, with 7 bases that match TRBD1. The germline gives CDR1 MDHEN, CDR2 SYDVKM. The CDR3 is 15 amino acids. Trimming at V came to 5 bases and at J to 3 bases, leaving 9 bases not matched to a gene.

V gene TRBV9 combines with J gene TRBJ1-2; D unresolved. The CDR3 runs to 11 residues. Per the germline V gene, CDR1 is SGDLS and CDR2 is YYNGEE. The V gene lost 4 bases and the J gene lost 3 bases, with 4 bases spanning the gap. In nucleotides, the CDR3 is TGTGCCAGCAGCACCGACTATGGCTACACCTTC. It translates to CASSTDYGYTF. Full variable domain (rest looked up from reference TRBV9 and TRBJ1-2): DSGVTQTPKHLITATGQRVTLRCSPRSGDLSVYWYQQSLDQGLQFLIQYYNGEERAKGNILERFSAQQFPDLHSELNLSSLELGDSALYFCASSTDYGYTFGSGTRLTVV.

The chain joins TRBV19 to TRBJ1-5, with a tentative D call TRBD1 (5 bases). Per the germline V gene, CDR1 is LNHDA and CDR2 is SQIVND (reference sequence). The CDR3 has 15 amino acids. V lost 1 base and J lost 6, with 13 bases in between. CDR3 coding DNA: TGTGCCAGTAGTATAGGGGTAGGGGCAGGTCAGCCCCAGCATTTT. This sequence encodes CASSIGVGAGQPQHF.

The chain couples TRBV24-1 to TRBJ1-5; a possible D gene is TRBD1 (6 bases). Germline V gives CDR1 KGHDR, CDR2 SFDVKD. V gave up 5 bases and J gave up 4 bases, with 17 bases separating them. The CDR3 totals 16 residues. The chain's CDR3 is CATSGDTGKINQPQHF. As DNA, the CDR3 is TGTGCCACCAGTGGGGATACAGGGAAAATTAATCAGCCCCAGCATTTT.

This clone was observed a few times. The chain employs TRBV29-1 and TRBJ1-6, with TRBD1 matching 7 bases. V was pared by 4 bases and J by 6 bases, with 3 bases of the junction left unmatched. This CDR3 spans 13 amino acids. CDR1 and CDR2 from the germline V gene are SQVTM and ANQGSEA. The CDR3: CSVAGDSNSPLHF. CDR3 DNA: TGCAGCGTTGCCGGGGACAGTAATTCACCCCTCCACTTT.

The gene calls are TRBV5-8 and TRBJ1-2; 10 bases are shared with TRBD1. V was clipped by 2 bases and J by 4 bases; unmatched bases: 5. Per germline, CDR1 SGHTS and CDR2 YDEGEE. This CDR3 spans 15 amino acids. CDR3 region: CASSFVGDRGYGYTF. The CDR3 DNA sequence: TGTGCCAGCAGCTTTGTTGGGGACAGGGGCTATGGCTACACCTTC.

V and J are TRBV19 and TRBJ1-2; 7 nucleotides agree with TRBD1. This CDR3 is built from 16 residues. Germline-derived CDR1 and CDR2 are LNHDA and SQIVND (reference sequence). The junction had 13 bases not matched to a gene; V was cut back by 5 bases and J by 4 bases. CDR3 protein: CASSPTGAAGAYGYTF. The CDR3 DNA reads TGTGCCAGTAGTCCTACAGGGGCCGCCGGGGCCTATGGCTACACCTTC.

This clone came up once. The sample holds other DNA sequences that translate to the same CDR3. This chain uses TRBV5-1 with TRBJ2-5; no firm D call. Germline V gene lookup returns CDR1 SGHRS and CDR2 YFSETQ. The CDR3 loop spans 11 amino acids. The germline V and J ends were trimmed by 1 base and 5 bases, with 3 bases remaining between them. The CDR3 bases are TGCGCCAGCAGCTTGAGTGAGACCCAGTACTTC. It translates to CASSLSETQYF.

The CDR3 is CASSSSGVGDGYTF. As DNA, the CDR3 is TGCGCCAGCAGCTCTTCAGGGGTGGGCGATGGCTACACCTTC. The V call is TRBV5-1, the J call TRBJ1-2; weak D call: TRBD1 (6 bases). The length of the CDR3 is 14 residues. V shed 3 bases and J shed 6 bases, with 15 bases lying between them. The germline CDR1 and CDR2 sequences are SGHRS and YFSETQ. The full variable domain, its missing parts supplied by reference TRBV5-1 and TRBJ1-2, is KAGVTQTPRYLIKTRGQQVTLSCSPISGHRSVSWYQQTPGQGLQFLFEYFSETQRNKGNFPGRFSGRQFSNSRSEMNVSTLELGDSALYLCASSSSGVGDGYTFGSGTRLTVV.

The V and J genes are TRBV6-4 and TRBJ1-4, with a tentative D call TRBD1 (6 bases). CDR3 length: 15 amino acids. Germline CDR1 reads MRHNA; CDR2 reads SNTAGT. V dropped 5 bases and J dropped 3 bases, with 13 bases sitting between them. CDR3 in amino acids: CASSPRGGSNEKLFF. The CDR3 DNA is TGTGCCAGCAGTCCAAGAGGGGGGTCTAATGAAAAACTGTTTTTT.

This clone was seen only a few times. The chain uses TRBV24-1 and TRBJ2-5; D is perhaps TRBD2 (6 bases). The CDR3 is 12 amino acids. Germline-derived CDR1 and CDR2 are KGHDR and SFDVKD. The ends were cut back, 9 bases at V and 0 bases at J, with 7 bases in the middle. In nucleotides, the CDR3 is TGTGCCACCGGGGGGTACCAAGAGACCCAGTACTTC. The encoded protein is CATGGYQETQYF.